These T cell receptor beta chains were read from a single sample in a study of cytomegalovirus exposure and HLA in healthy donors. Method: immunoSEQ multiplex PCR; TCRdb's copy keeps in-frame clones and lacks some. This table has approximately 110,000 clones, roughly three fifths appearing once. The material sequenced was PBMCs. All receptors derive from a man aged 25 to 40 in good health and CMV-seropositive. Both conserved end residues are trimmed from each CDR3. The D gene is left open where the match is weak.

CDR3aa	d_gene	v_gene
ASSTGLAGPRDEQY	TRBD2	TRBV6-8
ASSLELAGGTGELF	TRBD2	TRBV5-6
ASNNPGGVYGYT	TRBD1	TRBV7-9
ASSVVGTGGTEAF	TRBD1	TRBV9
ASSFYRDGELF	-	TRBV7-3
ASSLMIGTGGYGYT	TRBD1	TRBV5-1
ASGHGGEQF	-	TRBV6-5
ASSQGAGGPLEQY	TRBD2	TRBV4-2
ASSFRDRGPDSNGYT	TRBD1	TRBV5-1
ASRLASPGNNEQF	-	TRBV12-2
ASSKGLAGYNEQF	TRBD2	TRBV18
ASSLEVRTEAF	-	TRBV11-2
ATSRDGDSPLH	-	TRBV15
ASSLGGLNNEQF	-	TRBV7-9
ATSRDSIRGAETQY	-	TRBV15
ASSSQQGKDEQY	TRBD1	TRBV5-4
ASRPTSGGAYEQF	TRBD2	TRBV2
ASAGETQY	-	TRBV2
ATSRDLGQGYGYT	-	TRBV15
DRNDTYEQY	-	TRBV2
ASSLGQGSTDTQY	TRBD1	TRBV7-2
ASTDFSGTGAYEQY	TRBD1	TRBV27
ASSLDWGRGLGYT	TRBD1	TRBV11-2
AWSIQWTGNTEAF	TRBD1	TRBV30
SAMDSYEQY	-	TRBV20-1
ASNTGDSVI	-	TRBV7-9
ASSQGLGTEAF	-	TRBV19
ASSRDAGGNEQF	TRBD2	TRBV6-5
ASKELGGDSVLGAEAF	-	TRBV19
ASSPRYTGELF	-	TRBV7-2
ASSLEVGDTQY	-	TRBV4-2
ASSYSSGGDTQY	TRBD2	TRBV6-6
ASRDRGLYEQF	TRBD1	TRBV6-1
ASTLPGQGGEGSDEQY	TRBD1	TRBV11-2
ASSLRTSGGAVEQY	TRBD2	TRBV7-2
AIGDRPSGGMQETQY	TRBD2	TRBV10-3
ASSREVPAGPGELF	-	TRBV4-2
ASSSLPRVTGELF	-	TRBV5-1
ASLAGNYGYT	-	TRBV19
ASSPSGGALYNEQF	TRBD2	TRBV27
SVTGTGVKTQY	TRBD1	TRBV29-1
AIRTGTDNEQF	TRBD1	TRBV10-2
ASSFGQGGYT	TRBD1	TRBV7-9
ASSPSIQGWGEKLF	-	TRBV18
ASSPGQLNQPQH	TRBD1	TRBV18
ASGLGQNTGELF	-	TRBV5-1
ASSLGQATYEQY	-	TRBV11-3
ASSPGQQNTGELF	TRBD1	TRBV6-4
ASSPITSFNEQF	-	TRBV7-6
ASSPQGLGETQY	-	TRBV5-1
ASSRGTVTSNQPQH	TRBD1	TRBV5-6
ASRLGGANTGELF	TRBD2	TRBV6-5
ASSLWGQGQKLF	-	TRBV5-5
ASSQHRGGYT	TRBD1	TRBV7-2
ASSLRGGLDTQY	TRBD2	TRBV7-2
ASSPHPDQPQH	-	TRBV18
ASHGQVTGELF	-	TRBV5-4